Below are 8 T cell receptor beta chains sequenced from a single sample in a study of blood T cells in healthy people across ages. A sample-barcoded 5' primer and a J-beta primer mix were used in a second PCR of about 7 to 11 cycles. Via MiXCR, TCRdb re-called the 5' RACE reads, giving one row per CDR3 protein. The sample gives around 850,000 distinct CDR3 sequences, around 36% of which show up once; roughly 13% is in the top ten. Sequencing used blood. Receptor source: a man between 18 and 35 years old in good health.

This clonotype was detected a few times. The DNA for the CDR3 is TGTGCCAGTCCGGACAGGGGATCCGGGGAGCTGTTTTTT. Translating gives CASPDRGSGELFF. This chain connects TRBV12-3 or TRBV12-4 to TRBJ2-2; 9 bases are shared with TRBD1. V trimming: 9 bases; J trimming: 6 bases; junction bases outside the gene matches: 5. This CDR3 is built from 13 residues.

The chain has TRBV4-3 and TRBJ1-2; 9 positions match TRBD1. This CDR3 has 13 amino acids. V was clipped by 4 bases and J by 6 bases; unmatched bases: 3. Germline CDR1 and CDR2: LGHNA and YSLEER. CDR3 DNA: TGCGCCAGCAGCCGGGACAGGGATGATGGCTACACCTTC. Translated, it gives CASSRDRDDGYTF.

In regard to this clonotype: A much larger clonotype is one base distant, so this may be a read error. The chain carries TRBV7-7 and TRBJ2-1, with D tentatively TRBD1 (6 bases). CDR3 length equals 17 residues. Germline CDR1 is SSHAT and CDR2 is FNYEAQ (reference sequence). CDR3 region: CASSPSTGYEAVNEQFF. In DNA form, the CDR3 reads TGTGCTAGCAGCCCATCCACAGGGTACGAAGCAGTCAATGAGCAGTTCTTC.

The chain links TRBV29-1 to TRBJ2-1; TRBD2 matches at 9 bases. The CDR3 totals 13 residues. V shed 5 bases, J shed 9 bases, and the junction held 8 bases outside the gene matches. Germline-derived CDR1 and CDR2 are SQVTM and ANQGSEA. The CDR3 spells CSVLSGGGGEQFF. The CDR3 DNA is TGCAGCGTTCTTAGCGGGGGTGGGGGTGAGCAGTTCTTC.

The CDR3 loop reads CATSRDRAEQYF. CDR3 in DNA: TGTGCCACCAGCAGAGACAGGGCCGAACAGTACTTC. The chain joins TRBV15 to TRBJ2-5, with D perhaps matching TRBD1 (5 bases). There are 12 residues in the CDR3. V gave up 0 bases and J gave up 11 bases, with 10 bases separating them. The germline V gene has CDR1 LNHNV and CDR2 YYDKDF (reference sequence).

This clonotype was counted ten times or more. The V gene is TRBV6-1, the J gene TRBJ2-3; the match to TRBD1 covers 9 bases. This CDR3 has 15 residues. Per germline, CDR1 MNHNS and CDR2 SASEGT. The ends lost 6 bases at V and 4 bases at J; junction bases unmatched: 8. CDR3 protein: CASRPTQGAPDTQYF. The DNA of the CDR3 is TGTGCCAGCAGACCCACACAGGGGGCTCCAGATACGCAGTATTTT.

As regards this clonotype: An end of the junction does not agree with germline; a read error may underlie this. The rearrangement joins TRBV7-7 to TRBJ2-5; D remains unclear. The germline V gene encodes CDR1 SSHAT and CDR2 FNYEAQ (reference sequence). The CDR3 is 13 residues long. The CDR3 reads CASSLNTKETQYF. The CDR3 DNA is TGTGCTAGCAGCTTAAATACGAAAGAGACCCAGTACTTC.

The chain recombines TRBV28 with TRBJ2-1, with 8 bases lining up with TRBD2. The germline V gene encodes CDR1 MDHEN and CDR2 SYDVKM. V dropped 5 bases and J dropped 6; count of bases not matched to a gene: 9. The CDR3 consists of 15 residues. The CDR3 protein is CASSTPGGPGNEQFF. In nucleotides, the CDR3 is TGTGCCAGCAGTACCCCGGGGGGGCCCGGCAATGAGCAGTTCTTC.